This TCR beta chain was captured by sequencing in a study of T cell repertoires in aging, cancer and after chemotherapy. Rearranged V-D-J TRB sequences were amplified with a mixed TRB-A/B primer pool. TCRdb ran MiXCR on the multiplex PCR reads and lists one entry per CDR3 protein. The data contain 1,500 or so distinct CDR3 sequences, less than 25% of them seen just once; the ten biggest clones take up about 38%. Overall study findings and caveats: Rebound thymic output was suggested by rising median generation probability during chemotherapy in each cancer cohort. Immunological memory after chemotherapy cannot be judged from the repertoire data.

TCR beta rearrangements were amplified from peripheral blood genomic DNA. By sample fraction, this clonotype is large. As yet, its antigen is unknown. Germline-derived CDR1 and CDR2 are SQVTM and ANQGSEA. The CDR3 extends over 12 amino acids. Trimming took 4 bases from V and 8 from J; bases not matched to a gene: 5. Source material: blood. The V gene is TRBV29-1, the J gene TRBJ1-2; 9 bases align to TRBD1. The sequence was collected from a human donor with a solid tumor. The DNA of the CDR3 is TGCAGCGTTGGGGGACAGGGCTTCGGCTACACCTTC. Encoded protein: CSVGGQGFGYTF.